These T cell receptor beta chains were read from a single sample in a study of shared clonotypes between healthy human individuals. Libraries were prepared by immunoSEQ multiplex PCR; TCRdb keeps only in-frame clonotypes and omits some of them. The sample carries about 2 million clones, 85% to 95% recorded once. The sequencing sample was made of naive CD4+ T cells sorted from blood. The receptors originated from a man between 18 and 35 years old in good health. The CDR3 runs from the conserved cysteine through the conserved F or W. D genes are given only for firm matches. Part of the rows lack a size; the others show once, few, many or a class for expanded clones.

j_call: TRBJ2-7; clone_size: NA; v_call: TRBV7-9; d_call: NA; cdr3_nt: TGTGCCAGCAGCTTAGGTCCGCAGGGAGCCTACGAGCAGTACTTC; cdr3_aa: CASSLGPQGAYEQYF
j_call: TRBJ2-7; clone_size: NA; v_call: TRBV7-2; d_call: TRBD2; cdr3_nt: TGTGCCAGCAGCTTAGGGGGGCTAGCGGGAGGAGACTACGAGCAGTACTTC; cdr3_aa: CASSLGGLAGGDYEQYF
j_call: TRBJ2-7; clone_size: NA; v_call: TRBV6-5; d_call: NA; cdr3_nt: TGTGCCAGCAGTAGGGGATTAGCCAGCTCCTACCAGCAGTACTTC; cdr3_aa: CASSRGLASSYQQYF
j_call: TRBJ2-7; clone_size: NA; v_call: TRBV30; d_call: NA; cdr3_nt: TGTGCCTGGGGAAAACAGGAAGGTTACGAGCAGTACTTC; cdr3_aa: CAWGKQEGYEQYF
j_call: TRBJ1-5; clone_size: NA; v_call: TRBV11-2; d_call: NA; cdr3_nt: TGTGCCAGCAGCTTCAGTCAAAATCAGCCCCAGCATTTT; cdr3_aa: CASSFSQNQPQHF
j_call: TRBJ2-1; clone_size: NA; v_call: TRBV18; d_call: TRBD2; cdr3_nt: TGTGCCAGCTCAGCTAGCGGGATCTCCTACAATGAGCAGTTCTTC; cdr3_aa: CASSASGISYNEQFF
j_call: TRBJ2-1; clone_size: NA; v_call: TRBV18; d_call: TRBD2; cdr3_nt: TGTGCCAGCTCACCCTTCTTATGGACTAGCGGGGGGAGCAATGAGCAGTTCTTC; cdr3_aa: CASSPFLWTSGGSNEQFF
j_call: TRBJ1-1; clone_size: once; v_call: TRBV4-1; d_call: NA; cdr3_nt: TGCGCCAGCAGCCAAGTTTTTCCGGGGGACACTGAAGCTTTCTTT; cdr3_aa: CASSQVFPGDTEAFF
j_call: TRBJ1-3; clone_size: NA; v_call: TRBV5-1; d_call: NA; cdr3_nt: TGCGCCAGCAGCTCGACAGCGTCTGGAAACACCATATATTTT; cdr3_aa: CASSSTASGNTIYF
j_call: TRBJ2-1; clone_size: NA; v_call: TRBV5-1; d_call: NA; cdr3_nt: TGCGCCAGCAGCTTAGACCTCTCCTACAATGAGCAGTTCTTC; cdr3_aa: CASSLDLSYNEQFF
j_call: TRBJ2-6; clone_size: NA; v_call: TRBV6-4; d_call: NA; cdr3_nt: TGTGCCAGCAGTGACGGGGTATCTGGGGCCAACGTCCTGACTTTC; cdr3_aa: CASSDGVSGANVLTF
j_call: TRBJ2-2; clone_size: NA; v_call: TRBV7-2; d_call: NA; cdr3_nt: TGTGCCAGCAGCTCCCGGGTAGCGGCGAACACCGGGGAGCTGTTTTTT; cdr3_aa: CASSSRVAANTGELFF
j_call: TRBJ2-7; clone_size: NA; v_call: TRBV4-3; d_call: TRBD2; cdr3_nt: TGCGCCAGCAGCCAACAACAGGGAGGAAGGCTAGCGGGCTCCTACGAGCAGTACTTC; cdr3_aa: CASSQQQGGRLAGSYEQYF
j_call: TRBJ1-1; clone_size: NA; v_call: TRBV7-2; d_call: NA; cdr3_nt: TGTGCCAGCAGCACCGACGCCGCAGCGAGGGCTTTCTTT; cdr3_aa: CASSTDAAARAFF
j_call: TRBJ2-5; clone_size: NA; v_call: TRBV7-2; d_call: TRBD2; cdr3_nt: TGTGCCAGCAGCTCGACTAGCGGGAGGGCCGGAGAGACCCAGTACTTC; cdr3_aa: CASSSTSGRAGETQYF
j_call: TRBJ1-6; clone_size: NA; v_call: TRBV28; d_call: NA; cdr3_nt: TGTGCCAGCAGTTTATCGTCCGGCCCCAGGTACTCACCCCTCCACTTT; cdr3_aa: CASSLSSGPRYSPLHF
j_call: TRBJ2-1; clone_size: once; v_call: TRBV30; d_call: NA; cdr3_nt: TGTGCCTGGAGTGTATTAGGGGGCAATGAGCAGTTCTTC; cdr3_aa: CAWSVLGGNEQFF
j_call: TRBJ2-3; clone_size: once; v_call: TRBV4-1; d_call: NA; cdr3_nt: TGCGCCAGCAGCCATATCAGGGATACGCAGTATTTT; cdr3_aa: CASSHIRDTQYF
j_call: TRBJ2-6; clone_size: NA; v_call: TRBV5-1; d_call: TRBD2; cdr3_nt: TGCGCCAGCACACCATTACAACTAGCGGGGGGTGCTGGGGCCAACGTCCTGACTTTC; cdr3_aa: CASTPLQLAGGAGANVLTF
j_call: TRBJ2-3; clone_size: NA; v_call: TRBV7-2; d_call: NA; cdr3_nt: TGTGCCAGCACCGTTGGTGATACGCAGTATTTT; cdr3_aa: CASTVGDTQYF
j_call: TRBJ2-3; clone_size: NA; v_call: TRBV28; d_call: NA; cdr3_nt: TGTGCCAGCAGTTTCATAGGTGATACGCAGTATTTT; cdr3_aa: CASSFIGDTQYF
j_call: TRBJ2-7; clone_size: NA; v_call: TRBV6-6; d_call: NA; cdr3_nt: TGTGCCAGCAGCTTGACAGGAAACGAGCAGTACTTC; cdr3_aa: CASSLTGNEQYF
j_call: TRBJ2-5; clone_size: NA; v_call: TRBV19; d_call: TRBD2; cdr3_nt: TGTGCCAGTAGCCCCCAGCGGGGGGGACTCCAAGAGACCCAGTACTTC; cdr3_aa: CASSPQRGGLQETQYF
j_call: TRBJ1-6; clone_size: NA; v_call: TRBV27; d_call: NA; cdr3_nt: TGTGCCAGCAGTTTATCCTCCGGCCCTCTCACTAATTCACCCCTCCACTTT; cdr3_aa: CASSLSSGPLTNSPLHF
j_call: TRBJ2-5; clone_size: NA; v_call: TRBV11-3; d_call: NA; cdr3_nt: TGTGCCAGCAGCGGCCAGGCCCAAGAGACCCAGTACTTC; cdr3_aa: CASSGQAQETQYF
j_call: TRBJ1-6; clone_size: once; v_call: TRBV6-1; d_call: NA; cdr3_nt: TGTGCCACCGGAGGGAGCTCCTATAATTCACCCCTCCACTTT; cdr3_aa: CATGGSSYNSPLHF
j_call: TRBJ2-3; clone_size: NA; v_call: TRBV14; d_call: NA; cdr3_nt: TGTGCCAGCGGACATTCGACAGATACGCAGTATTTT; cdr3_aa: CASGHSTDTQYF
j_call: TRBJ1-2; clone_size: once; v_call: TRBV12-5; d_call: TRBD1; cdr3_nt: TGTGCTAGTGGTTTCCGGACAGGGGTCGATGGCTACACCTTC; cdr3_aa: CASGFRTGVDGYTF
j_call: TRBJ2-5; clone_size: once; v_call: TRBV30; d_call: NA; cdr3_nt: TGTGCCTGGAGTCCCGGGACCCACCTGGGAGAGACCCAGTACTTC; cdr3_aa: CAWSPGTHLGETQYF
j_call: TRBJ2-5; clone_size: NA; v_call: TRBV5-1; d_call: TRBD2; cdr3_nt: TGCGCCACCTCGACTAGCGGGCCGTACCAAGAGACCCAGTACTTC; cdr3_aa: CATSTSGPYQETQYF
j_call: TRBJ1-4; clone_size: NA; v_call: TRBV28; d_call: NA; cdr3_nt: TGTGCCAGCACCGGTGGGGTCACTAATGAAAAACTGTTTTTT; cdr3_aa: CASTGGVTNEKLFF
j_call: TRBJ2-6; clone_size: NA; v_call: TRBV30; d_call: NA; cdr3_nt: TGTGCCTGGAGTGTACTTGGGGGGCGGGCTTTTGGCTCTGGGGCCAACGTCCTGACTTTC; cdr3_aa: CAWSVLGGRAFGSGANVLTF
j_call: TRBJ2-1; clone_size: NA; v_call: TRBV7-9; d_call: TRBD2; cdr3_nt: TGTGCCACGGACCGCGCGGGGGGGCGGATGGATGAGCAGTTCTTC; cdr3_aa: CATDRAGGRMDEQFF
j_call: TRBJ2-7; clone_size: NA; v_call: TRBV7-9; d_call: TRBD2; cdr3_nt: TGTGCCAGCAGCCAAAGCGGGAGCCACGAGCAGTACTTC; cdr3_aa: CASSQSGSHEQYF
j_call: TRBJ2-7; clone_size: once; v_call: TRBV30; d_call: NA; cdr3_nt: TGTGCCTCCGGAACGGGTCCCTACGAGCAGTACTTC; cdr3_aa: CASGTGPYEQYF
j_call: TRBJ1-1; clone_size: NA; v_call: TRBV5-1; d_call: NA; cdr3_nt: TGCGCCAGCAGCTTGTGGGGTAACACTGAAGCTTTCTTT; cdr3_aa: CASSLWGNTEAFF
j_call: TRBJ2-1; clone_size: NA; v_call: TRBV28; d_call: NA; cdr3_nt: TGTGCCACCCAGGGGCCCCTCAATGAGCAGTTCTTC; cdr3_aa: CATQGPLNEQFF
j_call: TRBJ2-3; clone_size: many; v_call: TRBV27; d_call: TRBD1; cdr3_nt: TGTGCCAGCAGTTTACGACAGGGGGCTGCAGATACGCAGTATTTT; cdr3_aa: CASSLRQGAADTQYF
j_call: TRBJ1-5; clone_size: NA; v_call: TRBV28; d_call: NA; cdr3_nt: TGTGCCAGCGAGGGCAGCAATCAGCCCCAGCATTTT; cdr3_aa: CASEGSNQPQHF
j_call: TRBJ1-3; clone_size: NA; v_call: TRBV7-3; d_call: NA; cdr3_nt: TGTGCCAGCAGCTTGGGGAGTAAGGGAGGAAACACCATATATTTT; cdr3_aa: CASSLGSKGGNTIYF
j_call: TRBJ2-7; clone_size: NA; v_call: TRBV18; d_call: TRBD1; cdr3_nt: TGTGCCAGCTCACCACAGGGGGCAATCGAGCAGTACTTC; cdr3_aa: CASSPQGAIEQYF
j_call: TRBJ2-7; clone_size: NA; v_call: TRBV7-6; d_call: NA; cdr3_nt: TGTGCCAGCAGCTTAGGCTCGGGACTTTTCTCCTACGAGCAGTACTTC; cdr3_aa: CASSLGSGLFSYEQYF
j_call: TRBJ1-6; clone_size: NA; v_call: TRBV30; d_call: NA; cdr3_nt: TGTGCCTGGAGTCCTGACAGAACCTCACCCCTCCACTTT; cdr3_aa: CAWSPDRTSPLHF
j_call: TRBJ1-3; clone_size: NA; v_call: TRBV11-3; d_call: NA; cdr3_nt: TGTGCCAGCAGCTTAGAGCCCAGCTCGACCGTCCTAAGGAACACCATATATTTT; cdr3_aa: CASSLEPSSTVLRNTIYF
j_call: TRBJ2-1; clone_size: NA; v_call: TRBV4-1; d_call: TRBD1; cdr3_nt: TGCGCCAGCAGCCAACTGGACAGGGGGTCCTACAATGAGCAGTTCTTC; cdr3_aa: CASSQLDRGSYNEQFF
j_call: TRBJ1-6; clone_size: NA; v_call: TRBV6-1; d_call: TRBD1; cdr3_nt: TGTGCCAGCAGCCGGGACAGTAATTCACCCCTCCACTTT; cdr3_aa: CASSRDSNSPLHF
j_call: TRBJ1-6; clone_size: NA; v_call: TRBV5-4; d_call: NA; cdr3_nt: TGTGCCAGCAGCCCCCAGGGAGGGAATAATTCACCCCTCCACTTT; cdr3_aa: CASSPQGGNNSPLHF
j_call: TRBJ2-5; clone_size: NA; v_call: TRBV2; d_call: NA; cdr3_nt: TGTGCCAGCAGACAGGCTCCGGAGACCCAGTACTTC; cdr3_aa: CASRQAPETQYF